Presented here are 20 T cell receptor beta chains from one specimen sequenced in a study of cytomegalovirus exposure and HLA in healthy donors. PCR amplification relied on 60 Vbeta primers (plus 13 Jbeta primers). TCRdb's copy holds only in-frame clones and misses some; the assay was immunoSEQ multiplex PCR. Of about 170,000 clones listed, more than 75% were seen once; the top ten hold approximately 2.5%. The sample comprised PBMCs. These receptor sequences come from a man aged 30-40 years in good health and CMV-seropositive.

This clone has more than one count but fewer than ten. V usage is TRBV5-1 and J usage is TRBJ2-4, with D possibly TRBD2 on 6 matching bases. With 0 bases removed from V and 0 bases from J, the gap between germline ends came to 10 bases. Germline values: CDR1 SGHRS, CDR2 YFSETQ. The CDR3 runs to 16 residues. The CDR3 bases are TGCGCCAGCAGCTTGGCGGGAGCAGGAGCCAAAAACATTCAGTACTTC. It encodes CASSLAGAGAKNIQYF.

This clone occurred once. The chain combines TRBV19 with TRBJ2-3; a possible D gene is TRBD2 (6 bases). Germline loops: CDR1 LNHDA, CDR2 SQIVND (reference sequence). V dropped 4 bases and J dropped 4 bases, with 12 bases sitting between them. The CDR3 runs 14 residues. CDR3 region: CASSNEGGPDTQYF. The DNA of the CDR3 is TGTGCCAGTAGTAACGAAGGAGGGCCAGATACGCAGTATTTT.

This clone was counted once. The V call is TRBV7-8, the J call TRBJ1-2; weak D call: TRBD1 (5 bases). This CDR3 spans 12 amino acids. V was trimmed by 4 bases and J by 8 bases, leaving 11 bases between them. CDR1 SGHVS and CDR2 FQNEAQ come from the germline V gene. The CDR3 here is CASSSRQNGYTF. CDR3 nucleotide sequence: TGTGCCAGCAGCTCTAGACAGAACGGCTACACCTTC.

This rearrangement joins TRBV6-5 to TRBJ1-1; no firm D call. Trimming shortened V by 9 bases and J by 8 bases, and 10 bases separated the two germline ends. There are 10 residues in the CDR3. Per germline, CDR1 MNHEY and CDR2 SVGAGI. CDR3 nucleotide sequence: TGTGCCAGTGGGGAGTCGGAAGCTTTCTTT. Amino acids: CASGESEAFF.

The rearrangement uses TRBV4-1 and TRBJ1-4; D is ambiguous. The germline CDR1 and CDR2 sequences are MGHRA and YSYEKL. This CDR3 is 16 amino acids long. The V and J ends lost 2 bases and 5 bases respectively, with 15 bases between them. CDR3 in DNA: TGCGCCAGCAGCCAACATTTACCCCCGGGGAATGAAAAACTGTTTTTT. This gives the protein CASSQHLPPGNEKLFF.

The V gene is TRBV7-2, the J gene TRBJ1-1, with D tentatively TRBD1 (5 bases). Germline V lookup: CDR1 SGHTA, CDR2 FQGNSA. The CDR3 contains 14 residues. The germline V and J ends were trimmed by 2 bases and 11 bases, with 18 bases remaining between them. CDR3 DNA sequence: TGTGCCAGCAGCTTAATGAGCAGGGCCTCCACGGCTTTCTTT. Translation: CASSLMSRASTAFF.

The chain links TRBV7-2 to TRBJ1-1; 8 bases map to TRBD1. The CDR3 runs 16 residues. The germline gives CDR1 SGHTA, CDR2 FQGNSA. V lost 2 bases to trimming and J lost 0 bases; unmatched junction nucleotides: 5. In DNA form, the CDR3 reads TGTGCCAGCAGCTTATGGACAGGGTCCATGAACACTGAAGCTTTCTTT. Its translation is CASSLWTGSMNTEAFF.

The J gene is TRBJ2-1, the V gene TRBV27, with D possibly matching TRBD1 (6 bases). This CDR3 comprises 13 residues. Trimming shortened V by 8 bases and J by 3 bases, and 11 bases separated the two germline ends. CDR1 and CDR2 from the germline V gene are MNHEY and SMNVEV (reference sequence). The CDR3 nucleotides are TGTGCCAGCCAGACAGGCAACTACAATGAGCAGTTCTTC. Its protein product is CASQTGNYNEQFF.

CDR3 DNA: TGTGCCTGGAGTCCCCAGGTCTATGGCTACACCTTC. Translated, it gives CAWSPQVYGYTF. The rearrangement links TRBV30 to TRBJ1-2; D remains unclear. V was shortened by 2 bases and J by 4 bases, with 8 bases between the two germline ends. CDR1 is GTSNPN and CDR2 is SVGIG in the germline V gene (reference sequence). There are 12 residues in the CDR3.

The rearrangement uses TRBV5-1 and TRBJ2-4, with TRBD2 as a possible D gene (5 bases). V was trimmed by 4 bases and J by 3 bases, leaving 20 bases between them. The CDR3 loop spans 17 amino acids. CDR1 is SGHRS and CDR2 is YFSETQ in the germline V gene. CDR3 sequence: CASSPQQGREHKNIQYF. In DNA form, the CDR3 reads TGCGCCAGCAGCCCACAACAAGGACGGGAACACAAAAACATTCAGTACTTC.

This clone was recorded once. The chain employs TRBV7-2 and TRBJ2-4; 15 bases agree with TRBD2. Trimming removed 5 bases from V and 6 bases from J; junction bases left unmatched: 5. The CDR3 runs to 16 residues. The germline CDR1 and CDR2 sequences are SGHTA and FQGNSA. Written as DNA, the CDR3 is TGTGCCAGCAGCCCAATGGGACTAGCGGGAGGAAACATTCAGTACTTC. It yields the protein CASSPMGLAGGNIQYF.

The rearrangement links TRBV10-2 to TRBJ2-5; D may be TRBD2 (6 bases). Germline values: CDR1 WSHSY, CDR2 SAAADI. The CDR3 runs 14 residues. V lost 4 bases to trimming and J lost 5 bases, with 14 bases between them. The CDR3 bases are TGCGCCAGCAGTGCCACGACTAGGTTCGAGACCCAGTACTTC. It is translated as CASSATTRFETQYF.

The chain uses TRBV7-2 and TRBJ2-1; TRBD1 matches 8 bases. The CDR3 length is 16 residues. V lost 6 bases to trimming and J lost 8 bases; unmatched junction nucleotides: 15. Germline CDR1 reads SGHTA; CDR2 reads FQGNSA. The CDR3 is CASRPLAGGRSDEQFF. The CDR3 bases are TGTGCCAGCAGACCGCTAGCAGGGGGCCGGTCGGATGAGCAGTTCTTC.

This clone was seen just once. The V and J genes are TRBV7-9 and TRBJ2-7; the match to TRBD1 covers 9 bases. CDR1 SEHNR and CDR2 FQNEAQ come from the germline V gene (reference sequence). The CDR3 runs to 15 residues. V shed 4 bases, J shed 4 bases, and the junction held 8 bases outside the gene matches. The CDR3 spells CASSWLQGAAYEQYF. The CDR3 nucleotides read TGTGCCAGCAGCTGGTTACAGGGGGCAGCGTACGAGCAGTACTTC.

The chain recombines TRBV18 with TRBJ1-1; tentatively, D is TRBD1 (5 bases). The ends were cut back, 1 base at V and 0 bases at J, with 9 bases in the middle. The germline V gene encodes CDR1 KGHSH and CDR2 LQKENI. CDR3 size: 15 residues. The CDR3 bases are TGTGCCAGCTCACCACTCGACAGTTTGAACACTGAAGCTTTCTTT. Amino acids: CASSPLDSLNTEAFF.

V gene TRBV5-4 combines with J gene TRBJ2-1, with a possible D match to TRBD2 (6 bases). The CDR3 consists of 15 residues. Germline V gene data show CDR1 as SGHNT and CDR2 as YYREEE (reference sequence). The ends were cut back, 2 bases at V and 7 bases at J, with 16 bases in the middle. CDR3 protein: CASSLPGTLGNEQFF. The CDR3, as DNA: TGTGCCAGCAGCTTACCCGGGACTCTTGGGAATGAGCAGTTCTTC. Complete variable domain (other parts from reference TRBV5-4 and TRBJ2-1): ETGVTQSPTHLIKTRGQQVTLRCSSQSGHNTVSWYQQALGQGPQFIFQYYREEENGRGNFPPRFSGLQFPNYSSELNVNALELDDSALYLCASSLPGTLGNEQFFGPGTRLTVL.

The rearrangement uses TRBV9 and TRBJ2-3; TRBD2 matches at 11 bases. From germline, CDR1 is SGDLS and CDR2 YYNGEE. The CDR3 extends over 17 amino acids. Losses at the gene ends were 4 bases for V and 0 bases for J; bases not matched to a gene: 7. The CDR3 protein is CASSRLAGGPSTDTQYF. In DNA form, the CDR3 reads TGTGCCAGCAGCAGATTAGCGGGAGGGCCGAGCACAGATACGCAGTATTTT.

The rearrangement links TRBV2 to TRBJ1-1, with D tentatively TRBD1 (5 bases). Germline V gene data show CDR1 as SNHLY and CDR2 as FYNNEI. This CDR3 comprises 13 residues. Trimming stripped 7 bases from V and 7 bases from J, with 16 bases between. The CDR3 is CASNRQGYDEAFF. CDR3 coding DNA: TGTGCCAGCAATAGGCAGGGCTATGATGAAGCTTTCTTT.

The rearrangement uses TRBV7-6 and TRBJ2-4; 8 bases agree with TRBD2. Germline V gene sequence: CDR1 SGHVS, CDR2 FNYEAQ. This CDR3 comprises 13 residues. The J segment lost 6 bases and the V segment lost 5 bases, leaving 3 bases of the junction unmatched. The CDR3 reads CASSSGGGNIQYF. The CDR3 nucleotides read TGTGCCAGCAGCAGCGGGGGCGGAAACATTCAGTACTTC.

The chain couples TRBV7-2 to TRBJ2-3; 11 bases are shared with TRBD2. V was pared by 6 bases and J by 0 bases, with 2 bases of the junction left unmatched. The CDR3 totals 15 residues. CDR1 and CDR2 from the germline V gene are SGHTA and FQGNSA. The CDR3 DNA follows: TGTGCCAGCAGTCGACTAGCGGGAAGCACAGATACGCAGTATTTT. This codes for CASSRLAGSTDTQYF.